Below, 20 T cell receptor beta chains from the same sample are listed, as sequenced in a study of T cells in Graves' hyperthyroidism and ophthalmopathy (dated by TCRdb to about 2019). The library came from multiplex PCR. Instrument on record: Illumina HiSeq 2000. The TCR beta CDR3 regions were amplified from the RNA transcripts. A first-round RT-PCR of the TCR CDR3 used the HTBI primer set with the Qiagen OneStep RT-PCR kit. TCRdb trimmed public reads at Q25 via fastp, called clones via MiXCR and kept in-frame beta chains. Identical CDR3 proteins give one entry, which carries the most common genes and DNA. The sample data list approximately 370,000 distinct CDR3 sequences, and 15% to 20% of these were observed just once. The top ten clonotypes cover 34% of the sample. Input material: blood. Source of these receptors: a woman aged 25 to 45 with Graves' hyperthyroidism that later progressed to Graves' ophthalmopathy.

This clonotype was observed at least ten times. The rearrangement joins TRBV6-1 to TRBJ2-5; D uncertain. Germline CDR1 and CDR2: MNHNS and SASEGT. Trimming cost V 4 bases and J 5 bases, with 14 bases left between them. This CDR3 has 14 residues. The CDR3 DNA reads as TGTGCCAGCAGTGTCAAGACATTGGCGGAGACCCAGTACTTC. This sequence encodes CASSVKTLAETQYF.

This clonotype was seen ten or more times. V and J are TRBV12-3 or TRBV12-4 and TRBJ2-1; D may correspond to TRBD1 or TRBD2 (5 bases each). This CDR3 is built from 15 residues. V was clipped by 2 bases and J by 8 bases, with 16 bases between them. In DNA form, the CDR3 reads TGTGCCAGCAGTTTAATTACCAGGGACCACGATGAGCAGTTCTTC. This codes for CASSLITRDHDEQFF.

This clonotype occurred many times. The chain carries TRBV20-1 and TRBJ2-3, with TRBD2 matching 8 bases. The ends lost 6 bases at V and 0 bases at J; junction bases unmatched: 5. CDR1 DFQATT and CDR2 SNEGSKA come from the germline V gene (reference sequence). CDR3 size: 14 residues. The CDR3 DNA reads as TGCAGTGCCCCACTAGCGGCTAGCACAGATACGCAGTATTTT. It encodes CSAPLAASTDTQYF.

This rearrangement joins TRBV11-2 to TRBJ2-7; D call uncertain. Trimming pared 0 bases from V and 0 bases from J, leaving 9 bases between. The CDR3 loop spans 15 amino acids. Germline lookup yields CDR1 SGHAT and CDR2 FQNNGV. The chain's CDR3 is CASSLESHSSYEQYF. The CDR3, as DNA: TGTGCCAGCAGCTTAGAGTCTCACAGCTCCTACGAGCAGTACTTC.

The sample holds many counts of this clonotype. This chain links TRBV30 with TRBJ1-1; D not resolved. The CDR3 has 12 amino acids. Germline loops: CDR1 GTSNPN, CDR2 SVGIG (reference sequence). V lost 5 bases and J lost 11, with 18 bases in between. DNA of the CDR3: TGTGCCTGGGAGTATCAAGGGATGTGGGCTTTCTTT. Translated: CAWEYQGMWAFF. The full variable domain, with the rest looked up from reference TRBV30 and TRBJ1-1, is SQTIHQWPATLVQPVGSPLSLECTVEGTSNPNLYWYRQAAGRGLQLLFYSVGIGQISSEVPQNLSASRPQDRQFILSSKKLLLSDSGFYLCAWEYQGMWAFFGQGTRLTVV.

This clonotype was observed a few times. The chain combines TRBV12-3 or TRBV12-4 with TRBJ1-5; D might be TRBD1 (5 bases). The CDR3 has 15 amino acids. V was shortened by 1 base and J by 1 base, with 8 bases between the two germline ends. DNA for the CDR3: TGTGCCAGCAGTTTAGGGGGCCCGAGCAATCAGCCCCAGCATTTT. This codes for CASSLGGPSNQPQHF.

This clonotype has ten or more counts. The chain joins TRBV11-2 to TRBJ2-7; 8 bases are a match to TRBD2. This CDR3 is built from 15 residues. The germline V gene has CDR1 SGHAT and CDR2 FQNNGV. With 5 bases clipped from V and 2 bases from J, the junction kept 8 bases outside the gene matches. This chain's CDR3 is CASSPRPGLAYEQYF. CDR3 DNA: TGTGCCAGCAGCCCGAGACCGGGACTAGCCTACGAGCAGTACTTC.

The CDR3 loop reads CASSLGSGGQPQHF. The CDR3 DNA sequence: TGTGCCAGCAGCTTGGGGTCAGGAGGACAGCCCCAGCATTTT. This sequence joins TRBV5-6 and TRBJ1-5; unclear D gene. Trimming removed 0 bases at V and 7 bases at J, with 11 bases between. The CDR3 is 14 residues long. CDR1 SGHDT and CDR2 YYEEEE come from the germline V gene.

This clonotype appeared a few times. V and J are TRBV3-1 and TRBJ2-5; D is possibly TRBD1 (6 bases). The germline V gene encodes CDR1 LGHDT and CDR2 YNNKEL (reference sequence). With 1 base removed from V and 1 base from J, the gap between germline ends came to 7 bases. This CDR3 is 14 amino acids long. The DNA of the CDR3 is TGTGCCAGCAGCCAAGCAGGGGCCCAAGAGACCCAGTACTTC. Translation: CASSQAGAQETQYF.

The V and J genes are TRBV19 and TRBJ1-4; D is unclear. The CDR3 contains 16 residues. Per the germline V gene, CDR1 is LNHDA and CDR2 is SQIVND (reference sequence). V dropped 7 bases and J dropped 7 bases, with 22 bases sitting between them. CDR3 sequence reads: CASTGVSGPGSEKLFF. CDR3 coding DNA: TGTGCCAGTACGGGCGTTTCGGGCCCAGGTAGTGAAAAACTGTTTTTT.

Many counts were recorded for this clonotype. The V and J genes are TRBV19 and TRBJ2-1; unclear D gene. Trimming took 4 bases from V and 10 from J, leaving 14 bases between them. This CDR3 region has 13 residues. Germline V gives CDR1 LNHDA, CDR2 SQIVND (reference sequence). The CDR3 DNA reads TGTGCCAGTAGTACGAGAAGTTTACAAGAGCAGTTCTTC. Its translation is CASSTRSLQEQFF.

The table lists this clonotype with many counts. The chain is built from TRBV10-3 and TRBJ1-2, with TRBD1 as a possible D gene (6 bases). This CDR3 contains 15 residues. Per the germline V gene, CDR1 is ENHRY and CDR2 is SYGVKD. Between the trimmed V and J ends, which lost 3 bases and 12 bases, there was a span of 23 bases. The CDR3 here is CAISEKSHGGAGNTF. The CDR3 DNA follows: TGTGCCATCAGTGAAAAATCCCACGGGGGCGCAGGAAACACCTTC.

There are many counts of this clonotype. The chain links TRBV2 to TRBJ2-3; 7 nucleotides line up with TRBD2. The CDR3 runs 16 residues. CDR1 and CDR2 (germline): SNHLY, FYNNEI. J lost 2 bases, V lost 3 bases, and 8 bases had no gene match. The CDR3 is CASSETSPYITDTQYF. The CDR3 DNA reads as TGTGCCAGCAGTGAGACTAGCCCCTATATCACAGATACGCAGTATTTT.

This clonotype was observed a handful of times. The chain couples TRBV10-3 to TRBJ2-5; no clear D. Trimming cost V 0 bases and J 5 bases, with 1 base left between them. The germline V gene has CDR1 ENHRY and CDR2 SYGVKD. The CDR3 has 11 amino acids. The CDR3 reads CAISESETQYF. The CDR3 region has the DNA TGTGCCATCAGTGAGTCGGAGACCCAGTACTTC.

V usage is TRBV5-5 and J usage is TRBJ2-1; TRBD1 matches 7 bases. In germline, CDR1 is SGHKS, CDR2 YYEKEE (reference sequence). CDR3 length equals 13 residues. V shed 5 bases and J 6 bases; nucleotides not matched to a gene: 5. CDR3 nucleotides: TGTGCCAGCAGACCGACAGGGACCAATGAGCAGTTCTTC. Protein product: CASRPTGTNEQFF. Supplemented by reference TRBV5-5 and TRBJ2-1, the full variable domain reads DAGVTQSPTHLIKTRGQQVTLRCSPISGHKSVSWYQQVLGQGPQFIFQYYEKEERGRGNFPDRFSARQFPNYSSELNVNALLLGDSALYLCASRPTGTNEQFFGPGTRLTVL.

In its sample, this clonotype was seen many times. The rearrangement links TRBV11-3 to TRBJ2-3, with 13 bases aligning to TRBD2. The CDR3 is made up of 15 amino acids. Germline CDR1 and CDR2: SGHNT and YENEEA. The V and J ends lost 5 bases and 4 bases, in that order; junction bases with no gene match: 3. CDR3 amino acids: CASSIGLAGADTQYF. As DNA, the CDR3 is TGTGCCAGCAGCATCGGACTAGCGGGAGCAGATACGCAGTATTTT.

The chain couples TRBV20-1 to TRBJ2-3; TRBD1 aligns across 9 bases. Losses at the gene ends were 0 bases for V and 3 bases for J; bases not matched to a gene: 7. The germline V gene encodes CDR1 DFQATT and CDR2 SNEGSKA (reference sequence). There are 16 residues in the CDR3. The CDR3 loop reads CSAREFHRGRTDTQYF. CDR3 coding DNA: TGCAGTGCTAGAGAATTCCACAGGGGGCGGACAGATACGCAGTATTTT.

The CDR3 sequence is CASSQGTWTEAFF. The DNA of the CDR3 is TGTGCCAGCAGTCAGGGAACCTGGACTGAAGCTTTCTTT. This chain joins TRBV6-2 or TRBV6-3 and TRBJ1-1; D might be TRBD1 (5 bases). Germline-derived CDR1 and CDR2 are MNHEY and SVGEGT. V was cut by 5 bases and J by 5 bases, with 12 bases left in between. The CDR3 totals 13 residues.

At least ten counts were recorded for this clonotype. The chain recombines TRBV29-1 with TRBJ2-3; possibly TRBD1 for D (7 bases). Germline values: CDR1 SQVTM, CDR2 ANQGSEA. This CDR3 is 14 amino acids long. V was clipped by 7 bases and J by 2 bases, with 16 bases between them. CDR3 in amino acids: CSGGDSTYTDTQYF. The CDR3 nucleotides are TGCAGCGGCGGGGACAGTACATACACAGATACGCAGTATTTT.

A remark on this clonotype: The junction departs from germline at one end; a sequencing error may be responsible. The chain recombines TRBV13 with TRBJ2-7; TRBD1 matches 8 bases. CDR1 and CDR2 from the germline V gene are PRHDT and FYEKMQ (reference sequence). The CDR3 totals 13 residues. CDR3: CVSSFERQGEQYF. The CDR3 DNA reads as TGTGTCAGCAGTTTCGAACGACAGGGGGAGCAGTACTTC.